Sequencing of this T cell receptor beta chain was carried out in a study of cytomegalovirus exposure and HLA in healthy donors. The validation cohort, a group of under 150 subjects, included the donors and was separate from the roughly 620-subject first cohort. Trimming cost V 3 bases and J 4 bases, with 22 bases left between them. The germline V gene has CDR1 SGHDN and CDR2 FVKESK. This CDR3 contains 18 residues. Repertoires were generated with immunoSEQ multiplex PCR, while TCRdb's copy carries only in-frame clones and drops some. The sample lists fewer than 130,000 clones, approximately 90% occurring once.

This TCR derives from a woman under 40 in good health and CMV-seropositive. The rearrangement joins TRBV14 to TRBJ2-1, with a tentative D call TRBD2 (6 bases). Sequenced sample: PBMCs. In DNA, the CDR3 is TGTGCCAGCAGCCAGACCTTTAGGGCGGGACGTCAGTACAATGAGCAGTTCTTC. This encodes CASSQTFRAGRQYNEQFF. The full variable domain, rest sourced from reference TRBV14 and TRBJ2-1, is EAGVTQFPSHSVIEKGQTVTLRCDPISGHDNLYWYRRVMGKEIKFLLHFVKESKQDESGMPNNRFLAERTGGTYSTLKVQPAELEDSGVYFCASSQTFRAGRQYNEQFFGPGTRLTVL.